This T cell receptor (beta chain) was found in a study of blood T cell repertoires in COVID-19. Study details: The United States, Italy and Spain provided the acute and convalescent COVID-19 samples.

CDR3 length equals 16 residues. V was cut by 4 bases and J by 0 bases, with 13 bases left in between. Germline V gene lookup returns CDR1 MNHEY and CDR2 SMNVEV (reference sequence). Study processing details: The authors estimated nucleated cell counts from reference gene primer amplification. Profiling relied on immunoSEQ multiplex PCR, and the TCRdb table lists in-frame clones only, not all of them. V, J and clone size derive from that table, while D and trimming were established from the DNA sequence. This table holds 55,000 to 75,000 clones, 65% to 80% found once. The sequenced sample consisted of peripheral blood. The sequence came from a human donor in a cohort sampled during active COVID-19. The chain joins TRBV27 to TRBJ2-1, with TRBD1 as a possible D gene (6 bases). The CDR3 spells CASSSLDSSSYNEQFF. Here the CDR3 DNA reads TGTGCCAGCAGTTCGCTGGACAGCAGCTCCTACAATGAGCAGTTCTTC.